A single sample gave rise to the 30 T cell receptor beta chains below, sequenced in a study of TIL therapy for anti-PD-1-resistant metastatic lung cancer. The time point was: pre-treatment sample, taken before nivolumab and TIL therapy. Sequencing used immunoSEQ v3. The table came from immunoSEQ multiplex PCR; TCRdb's copy has only in-frame clones and leaves some out. The sample includes tens of thousands of clones, 55% to 75% of them seen just once. The specimen was blood, collected at baseline. All receptors derive from a person aged 25-85 years with non-small cell lung cancer.

V gene TRBV6-1 combines with J gene TRBJ2-3, with no clear D. Trimming removed 6 bases from V and 2 bases from J, with 9 bases in between. The CDR3 spans 13 residues. Germline assignment: CDR1 MNHNS and CDR2 SASEGT. CDR3 residues: CASREFVTDTQYF. The DNA for the CDR3 is TGTGCCAGCAGGGAGTTCGTCACAGATACGCAGTATTTT.

CDR3 loop: CASRYDIRYEQYF. The CDR3 DNA is TGTGCCAGCCGGTACGACATAAGGTACGAGCAGTACTTC. The rearrangement uses TRBV6-1 and TRBJ2-7; D is ambiguous. Germline CDR1 and CDR2: MNHNS and SASEGT. V lost 8 bases, J lost 4 bases, and 15 bases lay in between. The CDR3 covers 13 residues.

This clone was seen more than once but under ten times. The chain links TRBV15 to TRBJ1-5; D ambiguous. The ends were cut back, 4 bases at V and 3 bases at J, with 7 bases in the middle. The CDR3 extends over 13 amino acids. CDR1 and CDR2 (germline): LNHNV, YYDKDF (reference sequence). The CDR3 DNA is TGTGCCACCAGCAAACTATACAATCAGCCCCAGCATTTT. It codes for CATSKLYNQPQHF. Looking up the rest from reference TRBV15 and TRBJ1-5 gives the full variable domain: DAMVIQNPRYQVTQFGKPVTLSCSQTLNHNVMYWYQQKSSQAPKLLFHYYDKDFNNEADTPDNFQSRRPNTSFCFLDIRSPGLGDTAMYLCATSKLYNQPQHFGDGTRLSIL.

The rearrangement uses TRBV7-2 and TRBJ2-1; TRBD2 might be the D (6 bases). Germline V gene lookup returns CDR1 SGHTA and CDR2 FQGNSA. The CDR3 has 15 amino acids. V lost 1 base, J lost 7 bases, and 14 bases lay in between. This CDR3 is CASSLEIGSGNEQFF. Written as DNA, the CDR3 is TGTGCCAGCAGCTTAGAAATCGGGAGTGGGAATGAGCAGTTCTTC.

The V gene is TRBV5-4, the J gene TRBJ2-2, with 10 bases that match TRBD2. The CDR3 contains 15 residues. V lost 1 base and J lost 7; bases outside the gene matches: 4. Germline V CDR1 and CDR2: SGHNT, YYREEE (reference sequence). The CDR3 DNA follows: TGTGCCAGCAGCTTGACTAGCGGGATACACGGGGAGCTGTTTTTT. Translated: CASSLTSGIHGELFF.

The chain uses TRBV10-2 and TRBJ2-7; 8 nucleotides line up with TRBD2. There are 14 residues in the CDR3. The V gene end was trimmed by 7 bases and the J gene end by 0 bases; junction bases not matched to a gene: 5. Germline assignment: CDR1 WSHSY and CDR2 SAAADI. The CDR3 DNA is TGCGCCAGCAAGCGGGAGTATTCCTCCTACGAGCAGTACTTC. It codes for CASKREYSSYEQYF.

The J gene is TRBJ2-1, the V gene TRBV6-1; D possibly corresponds to TRBD2 (5 bases). V was cut by 7 bases and J by 0 bases, with 13 bases left in between. CDR3 length: 15 residues. CDR1 MNHNS and CDR2 SASEGT come from the germline V gene. CDR3 DNA sequence: TGTGCCAGCAAACCTAGCCTGAGCTCCTACAATGAGCAGTTCTTC. Encoded protein: CASKPSLSSYNEQFF.

The chain links TRBV9 to TRBJ2-2, with D perhaps TRBD2 (5 bases). Germline assignment: CDR1 SGDLS and CDR2 YYNGEE. The V end was cut by 2 bases, the J end by 4 bases, with 15 bases between. The CDR3 is 16 residues long. The DNA of the CDR3 is TGTGCCAGCAGCGTCGTGGGGAGAGGTGGCACCGGGGAGCTGTTTTTT. Translated, it gives CASSVVGRGGTGELFF. Looking up the rest from reference TRBV9 and TRBJ2-2 gives the full variable domain: DSGVTQTPKHLITATGQRVTLRCSPRSGDLSVYWYQQSLDQGLQFLIQYYNGEERAKGNILERFSAQQFPDLHSELNLSSLELGDSALYFCASSVVGRGGTGELFFGEGSRLTVL.

The chain has TRBV28 and TRBJ2-5; D possibly uses TRBD1 or TRBD2 (5 bases each). CDR3 length equals 16 residues. Trimming took 3 bases from V and 1 from J, leaving 15 bases between them. Germline loops: CDR1 MDHEN, CDR2 SYDVKM. The CDR3 loop is CASSFRGAVSQETQYF. CDR3 nucleotide sequence: TGTGCCAGCAGTTTCCGAGGGGCGGTAAGCCAAGAGACCCAGTACTTC.

This chain joins TRBV6-5 and TRBJ1-1; a possible D gene is TRBD1 (6 bases). This CDR3 contains 14 residues. The V end lost 6 bases, the J end lost 0 bases, and 11 bases lay between the germline ends. Germline CDR1 reads MNHEY; CDR2 reads SVGAGI. This CDR3 is CASRRQVLNTEAFF. CDR3 sequence (DNA): TGTGCCAGCAGAAGACAGGTCCTGAACACTGAAGCTTTCTTT.

The chain couples TRBV7-9 to TRBJ2-1, with 10 nucleotides matching TRBD2. Germline V lookup: CDR1 SEHNR, CDR2 FQNEAQ (reference sequence). The CDR3 covers 15 residues. The V segment lost 6 bases and the J segment 5 bases; nucleotides outside the gene matches: 7. As DNA, the CDR3 is TGTGCCAGCAGGTCTAGCGGGGGCCGGGACAATGAGCAGTTCTTC. Translation gives CASRSSGGRDNEQFF.

The V and J genes are TRBV5-1 and TRBJ2-7; 7 bases map to TRBD1. CDR3 length: 12 residues. The junction had 1 base not matched to a gene; V was cut back by 1 base and J by 6 bases. Germline V gene sequence: CDR1 SGHRS, CDR2 YFSETQ. CDR3 DNA sequence: TGCGCCAGCAGCTTGACAGGGGTCGAGCAGTACTTC. Translation: CASSLTGVEQYF.

This clone has only a few counts. The chain is built from TRBV5-1 and TRBJ1-1; D is uncertain. Germline V gene data show CDR1 as SGHRS and CDR2 as YFSETQ. The V and J ends lost 5 bases and 2 bases respectively, with 10 bases between them. There are 13 residues in the CDR3. This CDR3 is CASSPGANTEAFF. CDR3 nucleotides: TGCGCCAGCAGTCCGGGAGCCAACACTGAAGCTTTCTTT. Together with reference TRBV5-1 and TRBJ1-1, the CDR3 gives the full variable domain: KAGVTQTPRYLIKTRGQQVTLSCSPISGHRSVSWYQQTPGQGLQFLFEYFSETQRNKGNFPGRFSGRQFSNSRSEMNVSTLELGDSALYLCASSPGANTEAFFGQGTRLTVV.

This rearrangement joins TRBV4-1 to TRBJ1-6; D gene uncertain. Germline values: CDR1 MGHRA, CDR2 YSYEKL. V was clipped by 1 base and J by 9 bases, with 19 bases between them. CDR3 length: 17 amino acids. CDR3 amino acids: CASSQASLDGYGSPLHF. The CDR3 DNA reads as TGCGCCAGCAGCCAAGCAAGTCTCGATGGTTACGGTTCACCCCTCCACTTT.

The V and J genes are TRBV13 and TRBJ2-1; 7 bases line up with TRBD2. The germline V gene encodes CDR1 PRHDT and CDR2 FYEKMQ (reference sequence). The CDR3 runs 14 residues. V dropped 7 bases and J dropped 8; count of bases not matched to a gene: 11. The CDR3 here is CASTSGGRTYEQFF. Written as DNA, the CDR3 is TGTGCCAGCACCTCGGGGGGAAGAACGTATGAGCAGTTCTTC. The variable domain in full, completed from reference TRBV13 and TRBJ2-1, reads AAGVIQSPRHLIKEKRETATLKCYPIPRHDTVYWYQQGPGQDPQFLISFYEKMQSDKGSIPDRFSAQQFSDYHSELNMSSLELGDSALYFCASTSGGRTYEQFFGPGTRLTVL.

The rearrangement links TRBV9 to TRBJ2-3; TRBD2 agrees at 8 bases. CDR1 and CDR2 (germline): SGDLS, YYNGEE. CDR3 length equals 17 residues. The J segment lost 0 bases and the V segment lost 4 bases, leaving 10 bases of the junction unmatched. As DNA, the CDR3 is TGTGCCAGCAGCACACTAAACCGGGGGGGCAGCACAGATACGCAGTATTTT. It is translated as CASSTLNRGGSTDTQYF.

This chain links TRBV30 with TRBJ2-1; 8 nucleotides match TRBD2. V was clipped by 1 base and J by 10 bases; unmatched bases: 3. This CDR3 is built from 12 residues. The germline V gene has CDR1 GTSNPN and CDR2 SVGIG (reference sequence). The CDR3 nucleotides read TGTGCCTGGAGTGCGGGGGGGCCAGAGCAGTTCTTC. Its translation is CAWSAGGPEQFF. Filled out from reference TRBV30 and TRBJ2-1, the complete variable domain reads SQTIHQWPATLVQPVGSPLSLECTVEGTSNPNLYWYRQAAGRGLQLLFYSVGIGQISSEVPQNLSASRPQDRQFILSSKKLLLSDSGFYLCAWSAGGPEQFFGPGTRLTVL.

The CDR3 sequence: CASSFGTGLYEQYF. DNA for the CDR3: TGTGCCAGCAGCTTCGGGACAGGGTTGTACGAGCAGTACTTC. The chain carries TRBV5-5 and TRBJ2-7; TRBD1 agrees at 9 bases. Unmatched junction bases numbered 4, after V lost 2 bases and J lost 4 bases. This CDR3 has 14 amino acids. Germline V gives CDR1 SGHKS, CDR2 YYEKEE (reference sequence).

This clone has only a few counts. This chain joins TRBV19 and TRBJ2-7; 9 bases are shared with TRBD1. CDR3 length: 12 amino acids. The junction had 3 bases not matched to a gene; V was cut back by 8 bases and J by 4 bases. Germline V gene data show CDR1 as LNHDA and CDR2 as SQIVND (reference sequence). CDR3 protein: CASSDRGYEQYF. CDR3 coding DNA: TGTGCCAGTTCGGACAGGGGATACGAGCAGTACTTC. The whole variable domain, remainder taken from reference TRBV19 and TRBJ2-7, is DGGITQSPKYLFRKEGQNVTLSCEQNLNHDAMYWYRQDPGQGLRLIYYSQIVNDFQKGDIAEGYSVSREKKESFPLTVTSAQKNPTAFYLCASSDRGYEQYFGPGTRLTVT.

The rearrangement joins TRBV9 to TRBJ2-5; tentatively, D is TRBD1 (6 bases). From germline, CDR1 is SGDLS and CDR2 YYNGEE. CDR3 length equals 13 residues. V lost 1 base, J lost 3 bases, and 7 bases lay in between. This chain's CDR3 is CASSVHREETQYF. CDR3 sequence (DNA): TGTGCCAGCAGCGTACACAGGGAAGAGACCCAGTACTTC. Full variable domain (remainder filled in from reference TRBV9 and TRBJ2-5): DSGVTQTPKHLITATGQRVTLRCSPRSGDLSVYWYQQSLDQGLQFLIQYYNGEERAKGNILERFSAQQFPDLHSELNLSSLELGDSALYFCASSVHREETQYFGPGTRLLVL.

The chain uses TRBV19 and TRBJ1-2, with a tentative D call TRBD1 (5 bases). The germline V gene has CDR1 LNHDA and CDR2 SQIVND (reference sequence). V was pared by 4 bases and J by 5 bases, with 8 bases between. The CDR3 is made up of 12 amino acids. CDR3: CASSSRVYGYTF. The CDR3 nucleotides read TGTGCCAGTAGTAGCAGGGTATATGGCTACACCTTC.

The chain recombines TRBV29-1 with TRBJ1-1; D gene unclear. The germline V and J ends were trimmed by 2 bases and 1 base, with 8 bases remaining between them. This CDR3 is 13 amino acids long. Germline V lookup: CDR1 SQVTM, CDR2 ANQGSEA. The CDR3 region is CSVESGTNTEAFF. DNA of the CDR3: TGCAGCGTTGAAAGTGGAACGAACACTGAAGCTTTCTTT.

The rearrangement links TRBV9 to TRBJ1-3; D is unclear. Germline loops: CDR1 SGDLS, CDR2 YYNGEE. Deletions cut 1 base from V and 4 bases from J, with 6 bases between. The CDR3 length is 13 residues. The CDR3 loop reads CASSVLSGNTIYF. The CDR3 DNA reads as TGTGCCAGCAGCGTATTATCGGGAAACACCATATATTTT.

The chain joins TRBV9 to TRBJ1-3, with D maybe TRBD1 (6 bases). The V end was cut by 3 bases, the J end by 3 bases, with 19 bases between. Germline V gives CDR1 SGDLS, CDR2 YYNGEE. The CDR3 extends over 17 amino acids. CDR3 amino acids: CASSGHLVGAFGNTIYF. As DNA, the CDR3 is TGTGCCAGCAGCGGCCATCTCGTGGGGGCTTTTGGAAACACCATATATTTT. The whole variable domain, remainder taken from reference TRBV9 and TRBJ1-3, is DSGVTQTPKHLITATGQRVTLRCSPRSGDLSVYWYQQSLDQGLQFLIQYYNGEERAKGNILERFSAQQFPDLHSELNLSSLELGDSALYFCASSGHLVGAFGNTIYFGEGSWLTVV.

The rearrangement links TRBV2 to TRBJ2-3; D not certain. Germline CDR1 and CDR2: SNHLY and FYNNEI. This CDR3 contains 11 residues. V was shortened by 6 bases and J by 6 bases, with 7 bases between the two germline ends. The CDR3 DNA is TGTGCCAGCAGCTACGAGGATACGCAGTATTTT. It encodes CASSYEDTQYF.

This clone came up a few times. The chain employs TRBV5-1 and TRBJ1-1; the match to TRBD1 covers 8 bases. The CDR3 length is 13 residues. Germline V gene sequence: CDR1 SGHRS, CDR2 YFSETQ. V lost 4 bases to trimming and J lost 7 bases; unmatched junction nucleotides: 6. DNA of the CDR3: TGCGCCAGCAGCCTTCGGACAGGGTTTGAAGCTTTCTTT. It is translated as CASSLRTGFEAFF.

The J gene is TRBJ2-3, the V gene TRBV7-2; TRBD1 matches 8 bases. This CDR3 is 15 amino acids long. V was pared by 4 bases and J by 1 base, with 4 bases of the junction left unmatched. Germline CDR1 and CDR2: SGHTA and FQGNSA. CDR3 residues: CASSSRGHGTDTQYF. The CDR3 coding sequence is TGTGCCAGCAGCTCCAGGGGGCACGGCACAGATACGCAGTATTTT.

The sample holds a few counts of this clone. The CDR3 loop is CASSPPGAGEKLFF. The CDR3 DNA follows: TGTGCCAGCAGCCCCCCGGGGGCGGGTGAAAAACTGTTTTTT. The rearrangement uses TRBV7-9 and TRBJ1-4; a weak D match, TRBD1 (6 bases). The CDR3 spans 14 residues. Germline V lookup: CDR1 SEHNR, CDR2 FQNEAQ (reference sequence). Between the trimmed V and J ends, which lost 5 bases and 7 bases, there was a span of 14 bases.

This chain's CDR3 is CASSRTPNTGELFF. CDR3 sequence (DNA): TGTGCCAGCAGCCGGACACCAAACACCGGGGAGCTGTTTTTT. The chain is built from TRBV7-9 and TRBJ2-2; perhaps TRBD1 as D (5 bases). Germline lookup yields CDR1 SEHNR and CDR2 FQNEAQ (reference sequence). The CDR3 loop spans 14 amino acids. Trimming left V 5 bases short and J 2 bases short, with 9 bases between.

This clone is large in the sample. The V call is TRBV4-3, the J call TRBJ2-1; 15 bases fit TRBD2. V gave up 1 base and J gave up 6 bases; unmatched junction bases: 1. This CDR3 spans 16 amino acids. Germline V gene data show CDR1 as LGHNA and CDR2 as YSLEER. The CDR3 sequence is CASSQGTSGRANEQFF. In nucleotides, the CDR3 is TGCGCCAGCAGCCAAGGGACTAGCGGGAGGGCCAATGAGCAGTTCTTC.